The subject of this entry is one T cell receptor (beta chain). Its recognized antigen is unknown. Qualities for individual bases were not recorded, and no much larger clone is one base off. Preparation of the library involved the immunoSEQ multiplex PCR assay. TCRdb holds this immuneACCESS table with in-frame rearrangements only. Some clones are missing; in checked studies, unresolved V genes explain under half, and the rest has no known cause. The sample data list 60,000 to 85,000 clones, and around 90% of these were observed just once. The ten most abundant clones make up 1.1% to 1.5% of the sample. The junction shows trimming of 2 bases on V and 13 bases on J, plus 20 bases between the germline ends. From the cysteine up to the phenylalanine, the CDR3 has a length of 13 residues. The kept DNA is CDR3 alone, 39 bases in frame from the first base. CDR1 GTSNPN and CDR2 SVGIG were looked up in the germline V gene (reference sequence).

This specimen belongs to a study of T cell changes during pregnancy in multiple sclerosis (dated by TCRdb to between 2018 and 2020). With regard to the full study: The study looked at changes in the T cell repertoire across pregnancy in women with multiple sclerosis.

The rearrangement joined TRBV30 to TRBJ1-1; a tentative D call is TRBD1 (5 bases match). This material consisted of peripheral blood, taken in the second trimester of pregnancy. The sequence was collected from a female donor in good health, enrolled as a control in a pregnancy study. The DNA sequence is as follows: TGTGCCTGGAGTCGCCAGGGCGGGATATTTGGTTTCTTT. It is translated as CAWSRQGGIFGFF.